A selection of T cell receptor beta chains follows, all from one sample in a study of cytomegalovirus exposure and HLA in healthy donors. Sequencing used immunoSEQ multiplex PCR; TCRdb keeps in-frame clones, though not all of them. The sample yields some 240,000 clones, approximately 87% seen once. Sequences were obtained from PBMCs. Receptors originate from a young woman in good health and CMV-seronegative. The CDR3 runs from the conserved cysteine through the conserved F or W. The D gene is left open where the match is weak.

j_call v_call d_call cdr3_nt cdr3_aa
TRBJ1-5 TRBV2 - TGTGCCAGCAAGGACTCAGGGGACAATCAGCCCCAGCATTTT CASKDSGDNQPQHF
TRBJ1-5 TRBV28 - TGTGCCAGCAGTTTATTCCAGCCAAATCAGCCCCAGCATTTT CASSLFQPNQPQHF
TRBJ1-1 TRBV5-1 TRBD1 TGCGCCAGCAGCTTGGGACAGGGCGACGAAGCTTTCTTT CASSLGQGDEAFF
TRBJ2-3 TRBV29-1 - TGCAGCGTTGAACCCGGGACTCTCACAGATACGCAGTATTTT CSVEPGTLTDTQYF
TRBJ2-3 TRBV5-1 TRBD2 TGCGCCAGCAGCTTGGAGGCTAGCGGGAGAGACGCAGATACGCAGTATTTT CASSLEASGRDADTQYF
TRBJ2-2 TRBV6-1 - TGTGCCAGCAACCAACAGGCCCCGGTAGGGGAGCTGTTTTTT CASNQQAPVGELFF
TRBJ2-1 TRBV28 - TGTGCCAGCAGTTTATCCCCCGGGGGCAATGAGCAGTTCTTC CASSLSPGGNEQFF
TRBJ2-2 TRBV5-1 - TGCGCCAGCAGCCCGGGAAGGACTAACACCGGGGAGCTGTTTTTT CASSPGRTNTGELFF
TRBJ2-7 TRBV6-1 TRBD1 TGTGCCAGCAGTGCCCGACAGGGAGATATATACGAGCAGTACTTC CASSARQGDIYEQYF
TRBJ2-5 TRBV5-1 TRBD1 TGCGCCAGCAGCTTACAGACAGGGGTTGGGGAGACCCAGTACTTC CASSLQTGVGETQYF